This is a list of T cell receptor beta chains from one sample in a study of metastatic and nonmetastatic thyroid tumors. With MiXCR, TCRdb called clones anew from the PCR reads. The repertoire holds about 20,000 clones, around 15% seen once, with around 9.3% in the top ten. The sample was tumor tissue. All receptors derive from a female donor with papillary thyroid cancer or a benign thyroid nodule (not recorded which). Some clones in this sample may be carry-over from other donors' samples. The CDR3 runs from the conserved cysteine through the conserved F or W. The D gene is left open where the match is weak. For some rows the clone size is stated as once, few or many, or as a class when expanded; others skip it.

j_call,d_call,v_call,clone_size,cdr3_nt,cdr3_aa
TRBJ2-3,-,TRBV11-2,many,TGTGTCAGCAGCTTAGATGGTGATACGCAGTATTTT,CVSSLDGDTQYF
TRBJ1-2,-,TRBV3-1,many,TGTGCCAGCAGCCTATCAAAGACAGGCCCTAGGGGCTACACCTTC,CASSLSKTGPRGYTF
TRBJ1-1,TRBD1,TRBV19,-,TGTGCCAGTTGGGACAGGGAGGCTTTCTTT,CASWDREAFF
TRBJ1-5,-,TRBV20-1,-,TGCAGTGCTCCAGACAGGTTTAGAAATCAGCCACAGCATTTT,CSAPDRFRNQPQHF
TRBJ2-3,-,TRBV4-2,many,TGTGCCAGCAGCCGTCGTGACGGCGGGACCACAGATACGCAGTATTTT,CASSRRDGGTTDTQYF
TRBJ1-3,-,TRBV3-1,many,TGTGCCAGCAGCCTACTTATCTCTGGAAACACCATATATTTT,CASSLLISGNTIYF
TRBJ2-7,TRBD2,TRBV10-3,many,TGTGCCATCAGTGACAAGCGGGGGGGCCTCGAGCAGTACTTC,CAISDKRGGLEQYF
TRBJ1-2,-,TRBV6-1,medium-sized,TGTGCCAGCAGTCGAGGAGCAGGGTATGGCTACACCTTC,CASSRGAGYGYTF
TRBJ1-2,-,TRBV6-1,few,TGTGCCAGCAGTGAAGTCACTACCGCTCGTGTCTACACCTTC,CASSEVTTARVYTF
TRBJ1-5,TRBD1,TRBV28,many,TGTGCCAGCAGCTCAACGCACAGGGGGCGGCAGCCCCAGCATTTT,CASSSTHRGRQPQHF
TRBJ2-3,-,TRBV5-6,many,TGTGCCAGCCGACTAGAGACAGATACGCAGTATTTT,CASRLETDTQYF
TRBJ2-1,-,TRBV20-1,few,TGCAGTGCCATAACGGGGGTGGGCCCGGGGGAGCAGTTCTTC,CSAITGVGPGEQFF
TRBJ1-5,TRBD1,TRBV6-1,medium-sized,TGTGCCAGCAGGGTAGGGGGCAGAGGGTATAGCAATCAGCCCCAGCATTTT,CASRVGGRGYSNQPQHF
TRBJ1-2,-,TRBV6-1,large,TGTGCCAGCGGGGGAAGCTATGGCTACACCTTC,CASGGSYGYTF
TRBJ2-7,-,TRBV2,many,TGTGCCAGCAGTGAAGGGACCACTAGCTCCTACGAGCAGTACTTC,CASSEGTTSSYEQYF
TRBJ2-6,-,TRBV28,many,TGTGCCAGCAGTTTAAAAAAGGGCAGGGCTGGGGCCAACGTCCTGACTTTC,CASSLKKGRAGANVLTF
TRBJ1-4,-,TRBV20-1,-,TGCAGTTCTCCACCGGGGCGCCGGAGCCTGAATAAAAAACTGTTTTTT,CSSPPGRRSLNKKLFF
TRBJ2-2,-,TRBV5-1,many,TGCGCCAGCAGCTTGCCGACATCGAACACCGGGGAGCTGTTTTTT,CASSLPTSNTGELFF
TRBJ2-3,TRBD2,TRBV30,many,TGTGCCTGGAGTAGGTCAGCGGGAGGGACAGATACGCAGTATTTT,CAWSRSAGGTDTQYF
TRBJ2-3,TRBD2,TRBV24-1,-,TGTGCCACCAGTGACAAGACTAGCCCTAGCAAAGATACGCAGTATTTT,CATSDKTSPSKDTQYF
TRBJ2-1,-,TRBV9,many,TGTGCCAGCAGCGTGTACCGGGACGAAGAGCAGTTCTTC,CASSVYRDEEQFF
TRBJ1-5,-,TRBV27,many,TGTGCCAGCAGTTTATCTTCGGCGAATCAGCCCCAGCATTTT,CASSLSSANQPQHF
TRBJ1-1,-,TRBV28,medium-sized,TGTGCCAGCAGTTTAGGGCCAGGGTGGCAGACTGAAGCTTTCTTT,CASSLGPGWQTEAFF
TRBJ2-2,-,TRBV5-5,many,TGTGCCAGCAGCCCTTCGGAGCCGAGAACCGGGGAGCTGTTTTTT,CASSPSEPRTGELFF
TRBJ2-2,-,TRBV2,medium-sized,TGTGCCAGCATGGGGGGGCCCGGGGAGCTGTTTTTT,CASMGGPGELFF
TRBJ2-6,-,TRBV6-1,-,TGTGCCAGCAGCGCCTCGAGACCTGGTGTCAACGTCCTGACTTTC,CASSASRPGVNVLTF
TRBJ1-3,-,TRBV18,many,TGTGCCAGCTCAGGCGGTGGACAGAACCTCTCTGGAAACACCATATATTTT,CASSGGGQNLSGNTIYF
TRBJ1-3,-,TRBV5-5,many,TGTGCCAGCAGCGCCGCCGGCGTAGCGGAGAACACCATATATTTT,CASSAAGVAENTIYF
TRBJ1-1,-,TRBV29-1,many,TGCAGCGTTGAAAACGTTATTGCACAGACTGAAGCTTTCTTT,CSVENVIAQTEAFF
TRBJ1-2,-,TRBV20-1,many,TGCAGTGCTAGAGCCTTGGGGCAGGGGCCTGGAAGGGACTATGGCTACACCTTC,CSARALGQGPGRDYGYTF
TRBJ2-5,-,TRBV7-3,many,TGTGCCAGCAGCTCGCAGGGTAGGGAGACCCAGTACTTC,CASSSQGRETQYF